This T cell receptor (beta chain) was sequenced for a study of a mutant IDH1 vaccine in newly diagnosed glioma. Across the whole study: At weeks 1, 3, 5, 7, 11, 15, 19 and 23, patients received a vaccination, eight in all. Patients under treatment included approximately 60% males and around 38% females and had a mean age of approximately 40 years.

Sequencing was performed with immunoSEQ multiplex PCR; in TCRdb, only in-frame clones are kept and a portion is missing. The sample has approximately 36,000 clones, approximately 80% seen once. This clone showed up just once. No antigen is known for it. The CDR3 is made up of 17 amino acids. Germline values: CDR1 MNHEY, CDR2 SMNVEV (reference sequence). J gave up 1 base and V 6 bases, and 12 bases lay outside the gene matches. Time point of the sample: week 11, during vaccination. Doses consisted of 300 ug of mutant IDH1 20-mer peptide each, paired with topical imiquimod. This specimen consisted of peripheral blood mononuclear cells (PBMCs), obtained from a glioma patient whose treatment included an IDH1 peptide vaccine. The receptor was isolated from a woman aged 25 to 39 with glioma. Some clones in this sample may be carry-over from other donors' samples. The chain has TRBV27 and TRBJ1-5, with 7 bases aligning to TRBD1. CDR3 sequence: CASSPQGQMWSNQPQHF. The CDR3 DNA is TGTGCCAGCAGCCCGCAGGGACAGATGTGGAGCAATCAGCCCCAGCATTTT.